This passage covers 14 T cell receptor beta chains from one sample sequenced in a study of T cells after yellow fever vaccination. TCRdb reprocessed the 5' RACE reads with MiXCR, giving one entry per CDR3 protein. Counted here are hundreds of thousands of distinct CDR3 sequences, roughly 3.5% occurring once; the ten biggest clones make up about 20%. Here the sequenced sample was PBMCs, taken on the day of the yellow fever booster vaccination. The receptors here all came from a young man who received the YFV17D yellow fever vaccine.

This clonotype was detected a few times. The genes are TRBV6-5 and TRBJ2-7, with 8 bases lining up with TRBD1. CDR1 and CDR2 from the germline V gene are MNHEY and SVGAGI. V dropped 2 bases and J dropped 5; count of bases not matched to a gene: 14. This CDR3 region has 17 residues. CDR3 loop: CASSYEFGGTGIDEQYF. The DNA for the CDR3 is TGTGCCAGCAGTTACGAATTTGGGGGGACAGGTATCGACGAGCAGTACTTC.

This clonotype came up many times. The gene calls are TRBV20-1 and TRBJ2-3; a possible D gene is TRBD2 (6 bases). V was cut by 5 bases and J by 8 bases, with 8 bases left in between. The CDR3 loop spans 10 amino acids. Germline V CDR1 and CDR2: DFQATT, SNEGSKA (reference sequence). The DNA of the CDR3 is TGCAGTGCTTTGACTAGTACGCAGTATTTT. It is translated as CSALTSTQYF.

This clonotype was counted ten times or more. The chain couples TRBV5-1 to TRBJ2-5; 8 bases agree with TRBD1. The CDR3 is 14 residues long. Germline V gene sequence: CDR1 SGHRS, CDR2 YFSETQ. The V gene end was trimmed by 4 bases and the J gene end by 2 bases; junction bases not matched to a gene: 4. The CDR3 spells CASSIGTGQETQYF. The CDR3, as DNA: TGCGCCAGCAGCATCGGGACAGGACAAGAGACCCAGTACTTC.

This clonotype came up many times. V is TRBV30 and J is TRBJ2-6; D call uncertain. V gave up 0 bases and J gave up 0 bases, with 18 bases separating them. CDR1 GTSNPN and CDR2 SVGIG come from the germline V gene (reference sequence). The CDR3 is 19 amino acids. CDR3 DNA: TGTGCCTGGAGTGTACTATGGGGAAACCTTAGCTCTGGGGCCAACGTCCTGACTTTC. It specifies CAWSVLWGNLSSGANVLTF.

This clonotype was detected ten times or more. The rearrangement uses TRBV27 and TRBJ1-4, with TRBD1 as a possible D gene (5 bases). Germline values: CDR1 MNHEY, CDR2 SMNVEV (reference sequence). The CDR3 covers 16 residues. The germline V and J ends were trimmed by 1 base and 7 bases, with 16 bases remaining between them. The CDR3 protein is CASSLFGAAGAEKLFF. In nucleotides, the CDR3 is TGTGCCAGCAGTTTATTCGGGGCTGCGGGAGCTGAAAAACTGTTTTTT.

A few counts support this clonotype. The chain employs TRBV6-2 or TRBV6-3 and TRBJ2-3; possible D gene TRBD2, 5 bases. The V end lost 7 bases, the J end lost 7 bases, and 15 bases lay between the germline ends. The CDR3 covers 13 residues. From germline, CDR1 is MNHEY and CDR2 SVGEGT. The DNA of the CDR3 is TGTGCCAGCAATGATATAGCGCGATATACGCAGTATTTT. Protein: CASNDIARYTQYF.

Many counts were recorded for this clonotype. CDR3 sequence (DNA): TGCAGTGCGGCGCGGGGGCGGAACTATGGCTACACCTTC. It codes for CSAARGRNYGYTF. J is TRBJ1-2 and V is TRBV20-1; maybe TRBD1 (6 bases). Germline-derived CDR1 and CDR2 are DFQATT and SNEGSKA (reference sequence). V was clipped by 6 bases and J by 2 bases, with 13 bases between them. The CDR3 runs to 13 residues.

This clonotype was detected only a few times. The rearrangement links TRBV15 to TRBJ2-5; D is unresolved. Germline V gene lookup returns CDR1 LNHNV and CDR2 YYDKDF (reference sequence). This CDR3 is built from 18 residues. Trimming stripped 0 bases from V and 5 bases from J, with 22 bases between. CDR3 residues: CATSRDFAVFGDLETQYF. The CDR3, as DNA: TGTGCCACCAGCAGAGATTTTGCGGTGTTTGGGGATTTGGAGACCCAGTACTTC.

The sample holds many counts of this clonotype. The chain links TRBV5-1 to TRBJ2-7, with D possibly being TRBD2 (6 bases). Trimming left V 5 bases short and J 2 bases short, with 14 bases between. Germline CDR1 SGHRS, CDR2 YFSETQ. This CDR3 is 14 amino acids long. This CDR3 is CASRVPGGAYEQYF. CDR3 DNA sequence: TGCGCCAGCAGGGTCCCAGGAGGGGCCTACGAGCAGTACTTC.

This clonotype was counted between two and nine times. As DNA, the CDR3 is TGCAGCGTCTCGAAAATGGGACTAGTAACCTACAATGAGCAGTTCTTC. Translation: CSVSKMGLVTYNEQFF. The chain has TRBV29-1 and TRBJ2-1; 8 bases match TRBD2. Per germline, CDR1 SQVTM and CDR2 ANQGSEA. There are 16 residues in the CDR3. Unmatched junction bases numbered 12, after V lost 6 bases and J lost 2 bases.

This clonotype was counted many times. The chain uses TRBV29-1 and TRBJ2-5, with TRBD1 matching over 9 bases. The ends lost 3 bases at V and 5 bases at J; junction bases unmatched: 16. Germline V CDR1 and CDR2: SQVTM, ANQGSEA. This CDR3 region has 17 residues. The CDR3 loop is CSVDGSERSGTGETQYF. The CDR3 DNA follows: TGCAGCGTTGATGGGTCCGAACGATCCGGGACAGGGGAGACCCAGTACTTC.

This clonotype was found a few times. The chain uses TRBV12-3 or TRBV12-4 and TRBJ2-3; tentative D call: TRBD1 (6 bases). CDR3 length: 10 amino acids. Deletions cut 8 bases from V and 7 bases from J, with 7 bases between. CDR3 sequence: CASGGYTQYF. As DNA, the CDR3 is TGTGCCAGCGGGGGCTATACGCAGTATTTT.

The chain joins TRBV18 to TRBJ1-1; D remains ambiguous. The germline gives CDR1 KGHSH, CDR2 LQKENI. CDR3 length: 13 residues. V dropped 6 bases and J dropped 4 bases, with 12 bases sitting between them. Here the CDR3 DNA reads TGTGCCAGCTCCTCGGTCGGAGGCACTGAAGCTTTCTTT. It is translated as CASSSVGGTEAFF.

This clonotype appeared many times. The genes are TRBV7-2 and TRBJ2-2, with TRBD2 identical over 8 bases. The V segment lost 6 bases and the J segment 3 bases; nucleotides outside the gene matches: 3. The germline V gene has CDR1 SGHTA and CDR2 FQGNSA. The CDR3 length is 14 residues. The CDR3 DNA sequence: TGTGCCAGCAGGGGGACTAGTTACACCGGGGAGCTGTTTTTT. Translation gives CASRGTSYTGELFF.